The 15 T cell receptor beta chains below come from one sample, sequenced in a study of metastatic and nonmetastatic thyroid tumors (dated by TCRdb to about 2020). Receptors were amplified or captured by PCR. TCRdb names Illumina HiSeq 4000 as the instrument used. The public reads were reprocessed in TCRdb via fastp at Q25 and MiXCR, keeping in-frame beta chains. Within this sample are 30,000 to 35,000 clones, with 16% of them counted one time only. The ten largest clonotypes hold nearly 3.5% of the sample. No patient had received any treatment before thyroid surgery. The material sequenced was blood. All receptors derive from a female donor with papillary thyroid cancer or a benign thyroid nodule (not recorded which). Some clones in this sample may be carry-over from other donors' samples.

This clone was recorded only once. Relative to the germline gene, one junction end is altered; a read error may explain this. The V and J genes are TRBV5-1 and TRBJ2-7; TRBD2 might be the D (5 bases). Per the germline V gene, CDR1 is SGHRS and CDR2 is YFSETQ. This CDR3 is 15 amino acids long. The CDR3 DNA reads TGCGCCAACAGCTTGGCGCTAGTGGGAGATGTAGAGCAGTACTTC. Amino acids: CANSLALVGDVEQYF.

This clone showed up many times. The chain uses TRBV20-1 and TRBJ2-2; TRBD2 is a possible D gene (6 bases). This CDR3 has 15 residues. CDR1 and CDR2 (germline): DFQATT, SNEGSKA (reference sequence). V shed 6 bases and J shed 3 bases, with 17 bases lying between them. This chain's CDR3 is CSAKVPTGDTGELFF. The CDR3 DNA reads as TGCAGTGCCAAAGTACCCACGGGGGACACCGGGGAGCTGTTTTTT.

This clone was counted many times. The chain carries TRBV30 and TRBJ2-4; D is undetermined. The germline V gene has CDR1 GTSNPN and CDR2 SVGIG (reference sequence). The CDR3 contains 11 residues. Trimming removed 0 bases at V and 7 bases at J, with 4 bases between. CDR3 in amino acids: CAWSVTNIQYF. For the CDR3, the DNA is TGTGCCTGGAGTGTAACGAACATTCAGTACTTC. Using reference TRBV30 and TRBJ2-4 for the parts outside the CDR3, the full variable domain is SQTIHQWPATLVQPVGSPLSLECTVEGTSNPNLYWYRQAAGRGLQLLFYSVGIGQISSEVPQNLSASRPQDRQFILSSKKLLLSDSGFYLCAWSVTNIQYFGAGTRLSVL.

This clone was found many times. The chain recombines TRBV3-1 with TRBJ2-1; 8 bases match TRBD1. CDR3 length: 15 amino acids. The trim removed 4 bases at V and 4 bases at J, leaving 6 bases unmatched. Germline CDR1 reads LGHDT; CDR2 reads YNNKEL (reference sequence). The CDR3 nucleotides are TGTGCCAGCAGCCCCGACAGGGGCCCATACAATGAGCAGTTCTTC. Amino acids: CASSPDRGPYNEQFF.

This clone was observed at least ten times. The chain employs TRBV6-6 and TRBJ2-1; D unresolved. V was shortened by 2 bases and J by 9 bases, with 14 bases between the two germline ends. Germline V lookup: CDR1 MNHNY, CDR2 SVGAGI (reference sequence). The CDR3 consists of 14 residues. The CDR3 DNA follows: TGTGCCAGCAGTTACGACCGGGTTTCGGGTGAGCAGTTCTTC. Its protein product is CASSYDRVSGEQFF.

In its sample, this clone ranks as medium-sized. This chain connects TRBV5-1 to TRBJ2-7; D is undetermined. The CDR3 has 16 amino acids. V was cut by 3 bases and J by 0 bases, with 16 bases left in between. Germline CDR1 is SGHRS and CDR2 is YFSETQ. The DNA of the CDR3 is TGCGCCAGCAGCTCTAGTGTCGGCGGCCTCTCCTACGAGCAGTACTTC. It specifies CASSSSVGGLSYEQYF.

This clone was counted at least ten times. This rearrangement joins TRBV5-1 to TRBJ1-1; no reliable D call. CDR1 and CDR2 (germline): SGHRS, YFSETQ. CDR3 length equals 13 residues. Trimming stripped 0 bases from V and 5 bases from J, with 8 bases between. CDR3 in DNA: TGCGCCAGCAGCTTGGTTGGGAAAACTGAAGCTTTCTTT. Protein sequence: CASSLVGKTEAFF.

The chain carries TRBV9 and TRBJ2-1; TRBD1 is a possible D gene (5 bases). Germline CDR1 reads SGDLS; CDR2 reads YYNGEE. The CDR3 sequence is 14 residues long. Trimming cost V 4 bases and J 5 bases, with 13 bases left between them. CDR3 DNA: TGTGCCAGCAGCCCCGCCTACAGGAACAATGAGCAGTTCTTC. This gives the protein CASSPAYRNNEQFF. The full variable domain, its missing parts supplied by reference TRBV9 and TRBJ2-1, is DSGVTQTPKHLITATGQRVTLRCSPRSGDLSVYWYQQSLDQGLQFLIQYYNGEERAKGNILERFSAQQFPDLHSELNLSSLELGDSALYFCASSPAYRNNEQFFGPGTRLTVL.

There are many counts of this clone. J is TRBJ2-1 and V is TRBV4-2; tentative D call: TRBD2 (5 bases). With 1 base removed from V and 7 bases from J, the gap between germline ends came to 11 bases. CDR1 is LGHNA, CDR2 YNFKEQ, per germline. This CDR3 contains 14 residues. The chain's CDR3 is CASSQGLGVNEQFF. The CDR3 DNA sequence: TGTGCCAGCAGCCAAGGGTTGGGAGTAAATGAGCAGTTCTTC.

In its sample, this clone was seen many times. This chain links TRBV7-8 with TRBJ1-1; a possible D gene is TRBD1 (5 bases). There are 14 residues in the CDR3. CDR1 is SGHVS and CDR2 is FQNEAQ in the germline V gene. The V and J ends lost 2 bases and 5 bases respectively, with 12 bases between them. DNA for the CDR3: TGTGCCAGCAGCTTACACCCGGGGGGGACTGAAGCTTTCTTT. It translates to CASSLHPGGTEAFF.

V usage is TRBV18 and J usage is TRBJ2-7, with TRBD2 matching 7 bases. Germline V gene lookup returns CDR1 KGHSH and CDR2 LQKENI. The CDR3 runs 15 residues. The V and J ends lost 0 bases and 5 bases, in that order; junction bases with no gene match: 7. CDR3: CASSPPPAGAHEQYF. CDR3 nucleotides: TGTGCCAGCTCACCACCCCCCGCGGGAGCACACGAGCAGTACTTC.

The sample holds many counts of this clone. As DNA, the CDR3 is TGTGCCAGCAGTGATGGCTTCGTTAGAGACGAGCAGTACTTC. Protein sequence: CASSDGFVRDEQYF. The chain couples TRBV25-1 to TRBJ2-7, with unresolved D. The CDR3 is 14 residues long. Germline CDR1 MGHDK, CDR2 SYGVNS. V was clipped by 3 bases and J by 5 bases, with 14 bases between them.

This clone appeared many times. The J gene is TRBJ2-4, the V gene TRBV19, with a possible D match to TRBD2 (5 bases). The CDR3 has 14 amino acids. Per the germline V gene, CDR1 is LNHDA and CDR2 is SQIVND (reference sequence). Between the trimmed V and J ends, which lost 10 bases and 0 bases, there was a span of 13 bases. The CDR3 loop is CATRGGLAKNIQYF. CDR3 sequence (DNA): TGTGCCACGCGCGGCGGACTAGCCAAAAACATTCAGTACTTC.

This clone was observed at least ten times. J is TRBJ2-1 and V is TRBV2, with D possibly being TRBD2 (6 bases). This CDR3 spans 15 amino acids. Germline loops: CDR1 SNHLY, CDR2 FYNNEI. Deletions cut 5 bases from V and 2 bases from J, with 13 bases between. CDR3 DNA: TGTGCCAGCAGTCTACTAGCCGTCACCTACAATGAGCAGTTCTTC. This encodes CASSLLAVTYNEQFF.

Concerning this clone itself: This is likely a read error, given that the CDR3 carries no conserved phenylalanine or tryptophan at its end. V gene TRBV5-1 combines with J gene TRBJ2-6; D uncertain. CDR3 size: 8 residues. Trimming removed 2 bases at V and 15 bases at J, with 0 bases between. Germline CDR1 SGHRS, CDR2 YFSETQ. For the CDR3, the DNA is TGCGCCAGCAGCTTCCTGACTATC. Translation gives CASSFLTI.